One sample yielded the 9 T cell receptor beta chains listed below, sequenced in a study of shared clonotypes between healthy human individuals. TCRdb keeps only in-frame clones here, not all; method: immunoSEQ multiplex PCR. The sample lists 950,000 to 1,100,000 clones, around 82% occurring once. Input material: memory CD4+ T cells from PBMCs. Subset indicated: CD45RA-negative fraction. The receptor source for this set is a man between 18 and 29 years old in good health. Some clones in this sample may be carry-over from other donors' samples.

V usage is TRBV5-4 and J usage is TRBJ2-3; TRBD2 matches 15 bases. The CDR3 is 19 amino acids. The germline V gene has CDR1 SGHNT and CDR2 YYREEE (reference sequence). V gave up 4 bases and J gave up 5 bases; unmatched junction bases: 14. The CDR3: CASSPGLAGGRRVQDTQYF. Written as DNA, the CDR3 is TGTGCCAGCAGCCCGGGACTAGCGGGAGGCCGACGGGTCCAAGATACGCAGTATTTT.

J is TRBJ2-1 and V is TRBV6-4; 13 bases agree with TRBD2. The germline V gene has CDR1 MRHNA and CDR2 SNTAGT. After removal of 5 bases from V and 8 bases from J, the junction contained 12 bases not matched to a gene. CDR3 length: 17 amino acids. Here the CDR3 DNA reads TGTGCCAGCAGTCAAGACCCGGGACTAGCGGGACTACATGAGCAGTTCTTC. It yields the protein CASSQDPGLAGLHEQFF.

The gene calls are TRBV27 and TRBJ1-1; D remains ambiguous. This CDR3 contains 15 residues. CDR1 and CDR2 from the germline V gene are MNHEY and SMNVEV (reference sequence). The V gene lost 3 bases and the J gene lost 4 bases, with 15 bases spanning the gap. CDR3 amino acids: CASSFAGRSGTEAFF. The CDR3 DNA sequence: TGTGCCAGCAGTTTCGCTGGCCGAAGCGGCACTGAAGCTTTCTTT.

This rearrangement joins TRBV18 to TRBJ2-2, with 8 bases fitting TRBD1. V shed 6 bases, J shed 0 bases, and the junction held 12 bases outside the gene matches. The CDR3 loop spans 18 amino acids. CDR1 is KGHSH, CDR2 LQKENI, per germline. In DNA, the CDR3 is TGTGCCAGCTCCCTTAAAGGACAGGGAGGAGCGAACACCGGGGAGCTGTTTTTT. Its translation is CASSLKGQGGANTGELFF. Looking up the rest from reference TRBV18 and TRBJ2-2 gives the full variable domain: NAGVMQNPRHLVRRRGQEARLRCSPMKGHSHVYWYRQLPEEGLKFMVYLQKENIIDESGMPKERFSAEFPKEGPSILRIQQVVRGDSAAYFCASSLKGQGGANTGELFFGEGSRLTVL.

The genes are TRBV12-5 and TRBJ1-2; 9 nucleotides line up with TRBD1. The CDR3 length is 14 residues. V shed 1 base, J shed 6 bases, and the junction held 3 bases outside the gene matches. Germline CDR1 LGHNT, CDR2 FRNRAP. Written as DNA, the CDR3 is TGTGCTAGTGGTTTGGGGGGACAGGGTAATGGCTACACCTTC. Amino acids: CASGLGGQGNGYTF.

This clone was seen a handful of times. Other DNA sequences in this sample translate to the same CDR3. The chain links TRBV7-2 to TRBJ2-2; tentatively, D is TRBD1 (5 bases). The CDR3 has 18 residues. Germline-derived CDR1 and CDR2 are SGHTA and FQGNSA. V gave up 6 bases and J gave up 2 bases, with 22 bases separating them. The CDR3 region is CASRLRIGQGRNTGELFF. In DNA, the CDR3 is TGTGCCAGCAGGTTAAGGATCGGGCAGGGCCGAAACACCGGGGAGCTGTTTTTT. Full variable domain (missing parts from reference TRBV7-2 and TRBJ2-2): GAGVSQSPSNKVTEKGKDVELRCDPISGHTALYWYRQSLGQGLEFLIYFQGNSAPDKSGLPSDRFSAERTGGSVSTLTIQRTQQEDSAVYLCASRLRIGQGRNTGELFFGEGSRLTVL.

The V gene is TRBV28, the J gene TRBJ2-7, with 7 nucleotides matching TRBD1. The CDR3 loop spans 14 amino acids. The J segment lost 0 bases and the V segment lost 8 bases, leaving 7 bases of the junction unmatched. Germline V CDR1 and CDR2: MDHEN, SYDVKM. The CDR3, as DNA: TGTGCCAGCGGAGACCGGGACAGCTCCTACGAGCAGTACTTC. Translating it yields CASGDRDSSYEQYF. The full variable domain, with the rest looked up from reference TRBV28 and TRBJ2-7, is DVKVTQSSRYLVKRTGEKVFLECVQDMDHENMFWYRQDPGLGLRLIYFSYDVKMKEKGDIPEGYSVSREKKERFSLILESASTNQTSMYLCASGDRDSSYEQYFGPGTRLTVT.

This sequence joins TRBV28 and TRBJ1-2; D not resolved. CDR1 and CDR2 from the germline V gene are MDHEN and SYDVKM. The CDR3 contains 10 residues. The V end was cut by 6 bases, the J end by 8 bases, with 7 bases between. DNA for the CDR3: TGTGCCAGCAGCAGAGGGGGCTACACCTTC. This gives the protein CASSRGGYTF.

The rearrangement uses TRBV4-1 and TRBJ2-2, with D perhaps matching TRBD1 (6 bases). Germline CDR1 reads MGHRA; CDR2 reads YSYEKL. V was clipped by 4 bases and J by 3 bases, with 15 bases between them. This CDR3 contains 16 residues. CDR3 residues: CASSRQAGGDTGELFF. The CDR3 DNA reads TGCGCCAGCAGCCGACAGGCCGGTGGGGACACCGGGGAGCTGTTTTTT.